This TCR beta chain was found in a study of T cell responses to AZD1222 COVID-19 vaccine. Study-level findings and limits: Sampling that yielded the repertoires occurred only after the peak T cell response. Spike was spanned by vaccine-associated CD4 TCRs, with dominance at 160-218 and 743-854.

A note on this clone: Antigen specificity is unknown.

From germline, CDR1 is LNHDA and CDR2 SQIVND (reference sequence). The CDR3 consists of 15 residues. After removal of 6 bases from V and 2 bases from J, the junction contained 7 bases not matched to a gene. Sequencing was performed with immunoSEQ multiplex PCR; in TCRdb, only in-frame clones are kept and a portion is missing. This table has 150,000 to 180,000 clones, roughly nine tenths appearing once. The sample was peripheral blood, taken on day 0 of AZD1222 vaccination. This clonotype was sampled from an adult in good health. This chain connects TRBV19 to TRBJ2-3, with 8 bases lining up with TRBD2. This CDR3 reads CASSVAGSYTDTQYF. In DNA, the CDR3 is TGTGCCAGTAGCGTAGCGGGATCTTACACAGATACGCAGTATTTT.